This T cell receptor beta chain was recorded in a study of regulatory T cells in long-lasting Graves disease. General study points: Patients with persistent disease shared 2,500 to 3,500 public clonotypes, outpacing the approximately 920 shared by new patients.

Through Arm-PCR of CDR3 regions and iRepertoire HTBI primers, TCR beta libraries were built. Authors' processing steps: Looking across samples, the authors found 62 TRBV and 13 to 15 TRBJ segments. TCRdb called the multiplex PCR reads again in MiXCR, with one record for every CDR3 protein. The V and J calls and clone size are TCRdb's, not the authors'. The data contain 650,000 to 850,000 distinct CDR3 sequences, about 32% of them singletons. Points on this clonotype: Its antigen is not known.

Time point: persistent/refractory GD, antithyroid drugs over 5 years with positive TRAb. PBMC-derived RNA was used for the TCR library. Graves' disease diagnoses used American Thyroid Association guidelines. As collected, the peripheral blood samples measured 7.5 to 10 milliliters each and went into EDTA tubes. Germline V gene data show CDR1 as GTSNPN and CDR2 as SVGIG (reference sequence). The V segment lost 1 base and the J segment 0 bases; nucleotides outside the gene matches: 0. This CDR3 region has 15 residues. The TCR originated in a female donor with Graves disease. The material sequenced was peripheral blood mononuclear cells (PBMCs), taken when the disease was refractory, from a patient treated with antithyroid drugs. V and J are TRBV30 and TRBJ2-5, with TRBD2 matching over 12 bases. The CDR3: CAWSGTSGNQETQYF. Here the CDR3 DNA reads TGTGCCTGGAGTGGGACTAGCGGGAACCAAGAGACCCAGTACTTC.